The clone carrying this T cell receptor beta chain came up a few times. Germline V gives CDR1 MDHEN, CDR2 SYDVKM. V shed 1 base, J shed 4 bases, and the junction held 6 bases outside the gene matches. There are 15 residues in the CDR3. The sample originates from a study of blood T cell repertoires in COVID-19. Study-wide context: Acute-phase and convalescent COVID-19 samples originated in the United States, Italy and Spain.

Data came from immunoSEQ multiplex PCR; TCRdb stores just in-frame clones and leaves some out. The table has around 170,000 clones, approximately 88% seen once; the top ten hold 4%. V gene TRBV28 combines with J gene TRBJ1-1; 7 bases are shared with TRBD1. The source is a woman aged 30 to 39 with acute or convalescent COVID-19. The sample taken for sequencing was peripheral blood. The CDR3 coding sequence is TGTGCCAGCAGTTTATTATACAGGGGTATCACTGAAGCTTTCTTT. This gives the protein CASSLLYRGITEAFF.